The 18 T cell receptor beta chains below were found in one sample sequenced in a study of cytomegalovirus exposure and HLA in healthy donors. It was with 60 Vbeta and 13 Jbeta primers that the PCR ran. Profiling relied on immunoSEQ multiplex PCR, and the TCRdb table lists in-frame clones only, not all of them. The repertoire includes around 84,000 clones, less than 85% of them detected once, and around an eighth sits in the top ten. Sequenced material: PBMCs. These TCRs come from a human donor in good health.

Concerning this clone itself: An end of the junction differs from the germline gene, which may be a read error. The rearrangement uses TRBV7-7 and TRBJ1-5; D remains ambiguous. The CDR3 spans 13 residues. Germline V gene data show CDR1 as SSHAT and CDR2 as FNYEAQ (reference sequence). The CDR3 sequence: CASSLDQDQPQHF. CDR3 DNA sequence: TGTGCTAGCAGCTTAGATCAGGATCAGCCCCAGCATTTT.

The genes are TRBV11-2 and TRBJ2-3; D is ambiguous. V dropped 4 bases and J dropped 5 bases, with 16 bases sitting between them. This CDR3 spans 15 amino acids. The germline V gene encodes CDR1 SGHAT and CDR2 FQNNGV. In DNA, the CDR3 is TGTGCCAGCAGCTCCTCCGGGTTGGTGGTAGATACGCAGTATTTT. This encodes CASSSSGLVVDTQYF. The full variable domain, with the rest looked up from reference TRBV11-2 and TRBJ2-3, is EAGVAQSPRYKIIEKRQSVAFWCNPISGHATLYWYQQILGQGPKLLIQFQNNGVVDDSQLPKDRFSAERLKGVDSTLKIQPAKLEDSAVYLCASSSSGLVVDTQYFGPGTRLTVL.

CDR3 sequence: CASSQVPRTGKMGGYTF. The CDR3 DNA follows: TGCGCCAGCAGCCAAGTCCCCAGGACAGGAAAGATGGGAGGCTACACCTTC. V is TRBV4-1 and J is TRBJ1-2, with TRBD1 identical over 7 bases. The trim removed 1 base at V and 8 bases at J, leaving 16 bases unmatched. The CDR3 runs 17 residues. Germline V gene lookup returns CDR1 MGHRA and CDR2 YSYEKL.

The gene calls are TRBV5-6 and TRBJ2-5; 8 bases align to TRBD2. This CDR3 is built from 14 residues. J lost 4 bases, V lost 0 bases, and 2 bases had no gene match. Germline V gives CDR1 SGHDT, CDR2 YYEEEE. DNA for the CDR3: TGTGCCAGCAGCTTGGGCGGGGGGCGAGAGACCCAGTACTTC. It yields the protein CASSLGGGRETQYF. Looking up the rest from reference TRBV5-6 and TRBJ2-5 gives the full variable domain: DAGVTQSPTHLIKTRGQQVTLRCSPKSGHDTVSWYQQALGQGPQFIFQYYEEEERQRGNFPDRFSGHQFPNYSSELNVNALLLGDSALYLCASSLGGGRETQYFGPGTRLLVL.

The gene calls are TRBV9 and TRBJ2-3; 16 nucleotides line up with TRBD2. The CDR3 extends over 19 amino acids. After removal of 4 bases from V and 4 bases from J, the junction contained 12 bases not matched to a gene. In germline, CDR1 is SGDLS, CDR2 YYNGEE. The CDR3 coding sequence is TGTGCCAGCAGCTTCCGGGGGACTAGCGGGGGGGCCAGGCCAGATACGCAGTATTTT. It translates to CASSFRGTSGGARPDTQYF.

The J gene is TRBJ1-1, the V gene TRBV5-1; D perhaps matches TRBD1 (6 bases). The CDR3 has 15 residues. From germline, CDR1 is SGHRS and CDR2 YFSETQ. V lost 4 bases to trimming and J lost 1 base, with 14 bases between them. In DNA form, the CDR3 reads TGCGCCAGCAGCCCCTACAGGGCCCGGAACACTGAAGCTTTCTTT. It translates to CASSPYRARNTEAFF.

The chain recombines TRBV19 with TRBJ1-3; D gene ambiguous. Germline assignment: CDR1 LNHDA and CDR2 SQIVND (reference sequence). V was clipped by 1 base and J by 0 bases, with 10 bases between them. The CDR3 is 16 amino acids. DNA of the CDR3: TGTGCCAGTAGTATAGCTCCAGGAAGCTCTGGAAACACCATATATTTT. This encodes CASSIAPGSSGNTIYF.

The chain uses TRBV19 and TRBJ1-2, with a tentative D call TRBD1 (5 bases). Germline V gene data show CDR1 as LNHDA and CDR2 as SQIVND (reference sequence). Trimming pared 8 bases from V and 4 bases from J, leaving 11 bases between. This CDR3 spans 12 amino acids. The CDR3 is CASGGSSYGYTF. For the CDR3, the DNA is TGTGCCAGTGGGGGGTCCTCCTATGGCTACACCTTC.

The chain employs TRBV6-5 and TRBJ1-1, with D uncertain. Germline lookup yields CDR1 MNHEY and CDR2 SVGAGI. This CDR3 is 16 amino acids long. V gave up 2 bases and J gave up 0 bases, with 13 bases separating them. This chain's CDR3 is CASSYEGSIMNTEAFF. The DNA for the CDR3 is TGTGCCAGCAGTTACGAGGGCTCCATTATGAACACTGAAGCTTTCTTT.

The chain employs TRBV5-4 and TRBJ2-1, with TRBD1 matching 11 bases. CDR1 is SGHNT and CDR2 is YYREEE in the germline V gene (reference sequence). Losses at the gene ends were 4 bases for V and 7 bases for J; bases not matched to a gene: 7. This CDR3 has 15 amino acids. CDR3 in DNA: TGTGCCAGCAGCATAGGACAGGGGGCAGGAAATGAGCAGTTCTTC. Its translation is CASSIGQGAGNEQFF. The whole variable domain, remainder taken from reference TRBV5-4 and TRBJ2-1, is ETGVTQSPTHLIKTRGQQVTLRCSSQSGHNTVSWYQQALGQGPQFIFQYYREEENGRGNFPPRFSGLQFPNYSSELNVNALELDDSALYLCASSIGQGAGNEQFFGPGTRLTVL.

The chain is built from TRBV29-1 and TRBJ2-1; 7 bases line up with TRBD2. The CDR3 length is 13 residues. J was trimmed by 3 bases and V by 5 bases; bases with no gene match: 4. Per germline, CDR1 SQVTM and CDR2 ANQGSEA. CDR3 sequence: CSVRDYDYNEQFF. In DNA, the CDR3 is TGCAGCGTTCGGGACTACGACTACAATGAGCAGTTCTTC.

V usage is TRBV9 and J usage is TRBJ1-3; D not certain. V gave up 4 bases and J gave up 2 bases, with 13 bases separating them. Germline CDR1 is SGDLS and CDR2 is YYNGEE. The CDR3 extends over 15 amino acids. The CDR3 bases are TGTGCCAGCAGCACTTACCGACAAGCTGGAAACACCATATATTTT. Encoded protein: CASSTYRQAGNTIYF.

This chain uses TRBV6-5 with TRBJ1-1; tentatively, D is TRBD1 (5 bases). CDR1 is MNHEY, CDR2 SVGAGI, per germline. V lost 2 bases, J lost 6 bases, and 16 bases lay in between. The CDR3 loop spans 15 amino acids. CDR3 amino acids: CASSYAAAREAEAFF. The DNA of the CDR3 is TGTGCCAGCAGTTACGCCGCAGCCAGGGAGGCTGAAGCTTTCTTT.

The V call is TRBV12-5, the J call TRBJ1-1, with 10 bases matching TRBD1. The V and J ends lost 2 bases and 4 bases, in that order; junction bases with no gene match: 4. The CDR3 has 15 residues. CDR1 is LGHNT and CDR2 is FRNRAP in the germline V gene. The CDR3 DNA is TGTGCTAGTGGTTTGACACGGACAGGGGGCACTGAAGCTTTCTTT. This gives the protein CASGLTRTGGTEAFF. Full variable domain (remainder filled in from reference TRBV12-5 and TRBJ1-1): DARVTQTPRHKVTEMGQEVTMRCQPILGHNTVFWYRQTMMQGLELLAYFRNRAPLDDSGMPKDRFSAEMPDATLATLKIQPSEPRDSAVYFCASGLTRTGGTEAFFGQGTRLTVV.

V is TRBV6-6 and J is TRBJ1-5; 9 bases agree with TRBD1. The CDR3 runs 16 residues. Trimming removed 8 bases from V and 2 bases from J; junction bases left unmatched: 10. Germline loops: CDR1 MNHNY, CDR2 SVGAGI (reference sequence). The CDR3 region has the DNA TGTGCCAGCCCGGGACAGGGAATCGTTGGCAATCAGCCCCAGCATTTT. It encodes CASPGQGIVGNQPQHF.

This clone was counted only a few times. The J gene is TRBJ2-1, the V gene TRBV7-9; 10 bases map to TRBD1. This CDR3 has 14 amino acids. J lost 8 bases, V lost 6 bases, and 7 bases had no gene match. Germline loops: CDR1 SEHNR, CDR2 FQNEAQ (reference sequence). The CDR3 here is CASRTGQGTDEQFF. CDR3 DNA: TGTGCCAGCAGGACGGGACAGGGGACGGATGAGCAGTTCTTC.

J is TRBJ2-7 and V is TRBV5-4; unclear D gene. The CDR3 covers 13 residues. Germline-derived CDR1 and CDR2 are SGHNT and YYREEE (reference sequence). The V end lost 0 bases, the J end lost 0 bases, and 4 bases lay between the germline ends. CDR3 in amino acids: CASSLAGSYEQYF. The CDR3 DNA sequence: TGTGCCAGCAGCTTGGCGGGCTCCTACGAGCAGTACTTC.

In this sample, this clone turned up once. V is TRBV7-9 and J is TRBJ2-2; TRBD1 matches 8 bases. V was pared by 9 bases and J by 2 bases, with 11 bases of the junction left unmatched. The CDR3 is 16 residues long. Germline V gene data show CDR1 as SEHNR and CDR2 as FQNEAQ (reference sequence). CDR3 sequence reads: CASAQGAIQNTGELFF. As DNA, the CDR3 is TGTGCCAGTGCCCAGGGGGCGATCCAAAACACCGGGGAGCTGTTTTTT.